This paragraph covers one T cell receptor (beta chain) sequence. This specimen belongs to a study of blood T cell repertoires in COVID-19. The length of the CDR3 is 19 residues. Germline lookup yields CDR1 MNHNS and CDR2 SASEGT. V lost 2 bases, J lost 2 bases, and 24 bases lay in between. Produced via immunoSEQ multiplex PCR; TCRdb's table is partial and in-frame only. The sample consists of approximately 260,000 clones, roughly nine tenths of them appearing once. The chain has TRBV6-1 and TRBJ1-1; possible D gene TRBD1, 6 bases. Sequencing was carried out using peripheral blood. This TCR was sampled from a man in his fifties with acute or convalescent COVID-19. The CDR3 protein is CASSESRGGIQWGNTEAFF. CDR3 bases: TGTGCCAGCAGTGAATCTCGAGGGGGAATACAGTGGGGTAACACTGAAGCTTTCTTT.